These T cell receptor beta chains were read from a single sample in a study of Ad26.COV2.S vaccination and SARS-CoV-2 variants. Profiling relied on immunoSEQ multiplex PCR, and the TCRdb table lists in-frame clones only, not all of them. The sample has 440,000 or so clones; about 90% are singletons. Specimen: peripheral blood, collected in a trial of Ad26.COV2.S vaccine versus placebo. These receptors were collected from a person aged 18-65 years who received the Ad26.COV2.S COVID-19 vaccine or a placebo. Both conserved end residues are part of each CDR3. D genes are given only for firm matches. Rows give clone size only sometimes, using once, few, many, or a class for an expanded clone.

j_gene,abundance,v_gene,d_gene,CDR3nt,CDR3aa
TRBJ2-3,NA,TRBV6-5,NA,TGTGCCAGCAGTTTGGGACTGTCAACAGATACGCAGTATTTT,CASSLGLSTDTQYF
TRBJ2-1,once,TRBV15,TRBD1,TGTGCCACCAGCAGAGTCAGGGGGAGAAACAATGAGCAGTTCTTC,CATSRVRGRNNEQFF
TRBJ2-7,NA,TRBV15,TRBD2,TGTGCCACCAGCAGGGGACTAGCGGGCCCTTACTACGAGCAGTACTTC,CATSRGLAGPYYEQYF
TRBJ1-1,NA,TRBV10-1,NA,TGCGCCAGCAGTGCAAAGTCGGGACTTGGCACTGAAGCTTTCTTT,CASSAKSGLGTEAFF
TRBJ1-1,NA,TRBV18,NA,TGTGCCAGTGGGCCAGGGACATTGCTGGGGACTGAAGCTTTCTTT,CASGPGTLLGTEAFF
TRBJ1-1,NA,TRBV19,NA,TGTGCCAGTAGTCACCCTCGGGACACGGATGAAGCTTTCTTT,CASSHPRDTDEAFF
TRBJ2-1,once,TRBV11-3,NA,TGTGCCAGCAGCAACTGGAGGGACAGCATCAATGAGCAGTTCTTC,CASSNWRDSINEQFF
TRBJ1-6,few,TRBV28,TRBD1,TGTGCCAGCACAATCGAAGGCGGGACAGTGGCGGGTCGGAATTCACCCCTCCACTTT,CASTIEGGTVAGRNSPLHF
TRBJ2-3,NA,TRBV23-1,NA,TGCGCCAACTGGGCAAGGTGGTATCGTACGCAGTATTTT,CANWARWYRTQYF
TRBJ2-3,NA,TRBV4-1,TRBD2,TGCGCCAGCAGCCAAGTACGACTAGCGGGGGGTACTAGCACAGATACGCAGTATTTT,CASSQVRLAGGTSTDTQYF
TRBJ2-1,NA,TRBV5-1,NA,TGCGCCAGCAGCTTGGCCGAGGTCAGCTCCTACAATGAGCAGTTCTTC,CASSLAEVSSYNEQFF
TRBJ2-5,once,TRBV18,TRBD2,TGTGCCAGCTCACCACCTGAGAGAGCGGGGTTTCCGGAGACCCAGTACTTC,CASSPPERAGFPETQYF
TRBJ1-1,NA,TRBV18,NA,TGTGCCAGCTCACTAAGGGGTCCTGAAGCTTTCTTT,CASSLRGPEAFF
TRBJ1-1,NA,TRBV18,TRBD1,TGTGCCAGCTCACCACTAGGACAGGGGGCGAACACTGAAGCTTTCTTT,CASSPLGQGANTEAFF
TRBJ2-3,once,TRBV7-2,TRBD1,TGTGCCAGCAGCTTAGCCCGGGGACAGGGGGATACGCAGTATTTT,CASSLARGQGDTQYF
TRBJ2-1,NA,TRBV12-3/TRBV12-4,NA,TGTGCCAGCAGTTTGGAGAGCTACAATGAGCAGTTCTTC,CASSLESYNEQFF
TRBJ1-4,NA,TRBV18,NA,TGTGCCAGCTCACCAGTACAAGGAGCTAATGAAAAACTGTTTTTT,CASSPVQGANEKLFF